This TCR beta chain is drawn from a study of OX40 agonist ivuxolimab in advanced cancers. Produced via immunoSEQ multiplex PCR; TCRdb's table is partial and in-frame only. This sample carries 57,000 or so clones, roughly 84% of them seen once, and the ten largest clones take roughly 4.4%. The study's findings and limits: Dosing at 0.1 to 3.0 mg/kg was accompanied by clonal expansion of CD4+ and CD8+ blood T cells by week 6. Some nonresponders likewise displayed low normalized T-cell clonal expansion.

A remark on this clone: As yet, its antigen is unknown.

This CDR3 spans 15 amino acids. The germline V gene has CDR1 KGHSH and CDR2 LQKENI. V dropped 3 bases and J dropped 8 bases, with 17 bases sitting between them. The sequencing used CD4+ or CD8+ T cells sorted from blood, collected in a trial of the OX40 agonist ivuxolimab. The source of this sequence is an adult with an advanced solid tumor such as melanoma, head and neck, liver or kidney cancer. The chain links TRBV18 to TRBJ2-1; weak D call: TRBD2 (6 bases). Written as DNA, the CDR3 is TGTGCCAGCTCACCCTCGCTAGGAGGGAGCGATGAGCAGTTCTTC. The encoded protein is CASSPSLGGSDEQFF. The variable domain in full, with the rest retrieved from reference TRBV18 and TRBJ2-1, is NAGVMQNPRHLVRRRGQEARLRCSPMKGHSHVYWYRQLPEEGLKFMVYLQKENIIDESGMPKERFSAEFPKEGPSILRIQQVVRGDSAAYFCASSPSLGGSDEQFFGPGTRLTVL.